This T cell receptor (beta chain) was identified in a study of cytomegalovirus exposure and HLA in healthy donors. CDR1 is SGHRS, CDR2 YFSETQ, per germline. The CDR3 consists of 14 residues. V was trimmed by 3 bases and J by 2 bases, leaving 11 bases between them. Researchers ran the PCR with 60 Vbeta and 13 Jbeta primers. Profiled with immunoSEQ multiplex PCR; TCRdb holds only in-frame clones, not every one. In the table there are over 150,000 clones, approximately 78% of which are singletons. The receptor's source is a woman under 40 in good health and CMV-seropositive. J is TRBJ1-2 and V is TRBV5-1; D uncertain. Source material: PBMCs. The CDR3 bases are TGCGCCAGCAGCTCGGCGACGGGGAACTATGGCTACACCTTC. This sequence encodes CASSSATGNYGYTF.